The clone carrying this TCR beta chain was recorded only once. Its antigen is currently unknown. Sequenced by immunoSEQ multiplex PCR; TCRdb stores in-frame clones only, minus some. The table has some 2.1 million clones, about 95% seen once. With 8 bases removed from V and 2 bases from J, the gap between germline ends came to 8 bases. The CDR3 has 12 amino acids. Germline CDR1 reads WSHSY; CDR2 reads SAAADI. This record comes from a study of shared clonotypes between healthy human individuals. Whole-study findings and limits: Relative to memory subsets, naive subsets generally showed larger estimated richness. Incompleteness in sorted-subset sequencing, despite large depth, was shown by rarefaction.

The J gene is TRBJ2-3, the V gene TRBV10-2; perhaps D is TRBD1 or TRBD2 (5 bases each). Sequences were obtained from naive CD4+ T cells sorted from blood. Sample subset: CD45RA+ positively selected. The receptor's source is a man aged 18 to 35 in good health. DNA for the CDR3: TGCGCCAGCGGGGGAATCACAGATACGCAGTATTTT. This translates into CASGGITDTQYF.